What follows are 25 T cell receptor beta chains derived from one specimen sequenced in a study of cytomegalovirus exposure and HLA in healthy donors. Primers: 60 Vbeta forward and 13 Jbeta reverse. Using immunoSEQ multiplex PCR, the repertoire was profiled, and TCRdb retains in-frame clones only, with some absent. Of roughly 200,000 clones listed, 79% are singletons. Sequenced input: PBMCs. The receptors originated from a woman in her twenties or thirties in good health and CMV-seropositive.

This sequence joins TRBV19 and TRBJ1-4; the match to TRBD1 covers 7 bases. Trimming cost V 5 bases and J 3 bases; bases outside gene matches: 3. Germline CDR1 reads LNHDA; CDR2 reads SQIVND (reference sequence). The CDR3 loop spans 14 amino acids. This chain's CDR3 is CASSSGQSNEKLFF. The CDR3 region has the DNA TGTGCCAGTAGTTCGGGACAGTCTAATGAAAAACTGTTTTTT.

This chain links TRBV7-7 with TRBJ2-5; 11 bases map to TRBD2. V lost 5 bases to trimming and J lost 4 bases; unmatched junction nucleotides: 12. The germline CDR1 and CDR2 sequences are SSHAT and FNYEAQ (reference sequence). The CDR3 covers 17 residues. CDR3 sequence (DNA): TGTGCCAGCAGCGGTGGGCTTAGCGGGAGGGCTGGAGAGACCCAGTACTTC. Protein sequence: CASSGGLSGRAGETQYF.

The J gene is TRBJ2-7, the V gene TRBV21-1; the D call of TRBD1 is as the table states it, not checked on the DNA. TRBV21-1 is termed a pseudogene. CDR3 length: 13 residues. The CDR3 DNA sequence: TGTGCCAGCACGCCCCCCCTGGACAGGGAGCAGTACTTC. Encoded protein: CASTPPLDREQYF.

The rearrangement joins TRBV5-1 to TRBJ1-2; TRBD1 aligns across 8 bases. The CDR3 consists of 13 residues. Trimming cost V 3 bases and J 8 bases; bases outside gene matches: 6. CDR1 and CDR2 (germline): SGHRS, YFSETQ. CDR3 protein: CASSSDRADGYTF. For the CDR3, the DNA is TGCGCCAGCAGCTCGGACAGGGCCGACGGCTACACCTTC.

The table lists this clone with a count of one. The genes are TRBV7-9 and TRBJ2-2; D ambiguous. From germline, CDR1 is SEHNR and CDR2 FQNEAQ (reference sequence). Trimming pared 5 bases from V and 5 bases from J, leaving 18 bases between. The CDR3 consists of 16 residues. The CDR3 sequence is CASSRGDQRETGELFF. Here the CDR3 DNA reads TGTGCCAGCAGCCGAGGCGACCAGCGAGAGACCGGGGAGCTGTTTTTT.

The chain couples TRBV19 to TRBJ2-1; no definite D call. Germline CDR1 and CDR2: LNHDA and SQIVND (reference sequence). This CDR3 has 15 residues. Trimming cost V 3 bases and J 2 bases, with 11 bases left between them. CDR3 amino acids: CASSIDGGTYNEQFF. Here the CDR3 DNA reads TGTGCCAGTAGTATTGATGGCGGAACCTACAATGAGCAGTTCTTC.

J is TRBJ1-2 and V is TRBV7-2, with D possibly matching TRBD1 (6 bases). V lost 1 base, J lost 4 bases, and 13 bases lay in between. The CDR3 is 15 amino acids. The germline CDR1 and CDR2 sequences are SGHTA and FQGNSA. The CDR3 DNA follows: TGTGCCAGCAGCTTAGATTCTCAGGGGCCCTATGGCTACACCTTC. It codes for CASSLDSQGPYGYTF.

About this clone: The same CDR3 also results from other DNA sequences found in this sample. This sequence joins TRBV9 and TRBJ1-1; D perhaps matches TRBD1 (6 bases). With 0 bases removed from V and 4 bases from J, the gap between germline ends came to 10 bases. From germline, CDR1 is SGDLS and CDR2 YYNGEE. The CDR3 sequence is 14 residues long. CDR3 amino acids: CASSVGGGGTEAFF. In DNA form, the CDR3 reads TGTGCCAGCAGCGTAGGCGGGGGCGGCACTGAAGCTTTCTTT.

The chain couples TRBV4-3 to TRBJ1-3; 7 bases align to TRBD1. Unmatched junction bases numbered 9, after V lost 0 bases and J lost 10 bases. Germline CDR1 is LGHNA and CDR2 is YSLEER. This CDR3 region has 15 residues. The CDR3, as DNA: TGCGCCAGCAGCCAAGAAGGGGGCGGTAGGTCGACCATATATTTT. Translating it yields CASSQEGGGRSTIYF.

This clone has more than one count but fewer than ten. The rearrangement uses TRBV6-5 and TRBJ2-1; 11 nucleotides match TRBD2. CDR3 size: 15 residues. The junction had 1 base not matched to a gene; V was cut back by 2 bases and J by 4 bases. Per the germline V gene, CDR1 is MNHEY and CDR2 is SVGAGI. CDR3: CASSYLAGGYNEQFF. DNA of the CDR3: TGTGCCAGCAGTTACCTAGCGGGGGGATACAATGAGCAGTTCTTC.

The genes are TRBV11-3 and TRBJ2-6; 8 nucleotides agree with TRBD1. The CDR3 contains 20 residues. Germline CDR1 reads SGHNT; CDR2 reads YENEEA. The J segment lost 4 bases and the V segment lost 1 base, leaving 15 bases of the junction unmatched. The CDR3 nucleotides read TGTGCCAGCAGCTTAGTGACTGGCCGAGACAGGGGTAGCGGGGCCAACGTCCTGACTTTC. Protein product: CASSLVTGRDRGSGANVLTF.

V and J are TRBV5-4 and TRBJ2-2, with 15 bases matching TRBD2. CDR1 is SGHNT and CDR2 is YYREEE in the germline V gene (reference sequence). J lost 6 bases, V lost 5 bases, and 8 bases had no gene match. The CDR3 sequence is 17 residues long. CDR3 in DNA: TGTGCCAGCAGTCCCGGGACTAGCGGGAGGAAGGCCGGGGAGCTGTTTTTT. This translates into CASSPGTSGRKAGELFF.

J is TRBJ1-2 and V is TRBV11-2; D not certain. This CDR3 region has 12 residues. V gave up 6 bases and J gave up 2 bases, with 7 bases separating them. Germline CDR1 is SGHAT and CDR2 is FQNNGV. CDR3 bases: TGTGCCAGCAGTAACTTAAACTATGGCTACACCTTC. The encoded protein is CASSNLNYGYTF.

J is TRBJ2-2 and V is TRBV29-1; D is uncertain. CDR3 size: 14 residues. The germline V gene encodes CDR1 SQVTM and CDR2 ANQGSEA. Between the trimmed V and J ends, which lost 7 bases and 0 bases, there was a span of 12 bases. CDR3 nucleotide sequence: TGCAGCGCTACCCATCCCGCGAACACCGGGGAGCTGTTTTTT. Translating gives CSATHPANTGELFF.

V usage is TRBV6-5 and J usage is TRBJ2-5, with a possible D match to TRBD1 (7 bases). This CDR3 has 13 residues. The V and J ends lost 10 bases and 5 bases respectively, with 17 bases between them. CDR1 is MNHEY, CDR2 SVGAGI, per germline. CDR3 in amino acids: CATHGGGSETQYF. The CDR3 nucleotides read TGTGCCACCCACGGAGGGGGCTCGGAGACCCAGTACTTC.

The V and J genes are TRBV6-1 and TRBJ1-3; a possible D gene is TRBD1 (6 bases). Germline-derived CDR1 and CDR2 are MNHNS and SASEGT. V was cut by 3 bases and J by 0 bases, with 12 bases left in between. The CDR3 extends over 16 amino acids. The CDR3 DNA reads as TGTGCCAGCAGTGAGGACAGTCCTAGCTCTGGAAACACCATATATTTT. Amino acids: CASSEDSPSSGNTIYF.

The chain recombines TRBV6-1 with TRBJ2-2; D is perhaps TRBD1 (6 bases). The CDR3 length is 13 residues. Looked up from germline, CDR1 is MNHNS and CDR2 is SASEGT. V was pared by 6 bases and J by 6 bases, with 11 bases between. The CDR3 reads CASSRGRAGELFF. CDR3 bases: TGTGCCAGCAGCAGGGGTCGGGCCGGGGAGCTGTTTTTT.

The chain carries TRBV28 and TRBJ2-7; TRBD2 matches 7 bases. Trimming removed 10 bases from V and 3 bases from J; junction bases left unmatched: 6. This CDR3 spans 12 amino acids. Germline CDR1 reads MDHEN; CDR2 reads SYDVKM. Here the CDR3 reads CATGGGVYEQYF. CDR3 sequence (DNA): TGTGCCACCGGGGGAGGGGTCTACGAGCAGTACTTC.

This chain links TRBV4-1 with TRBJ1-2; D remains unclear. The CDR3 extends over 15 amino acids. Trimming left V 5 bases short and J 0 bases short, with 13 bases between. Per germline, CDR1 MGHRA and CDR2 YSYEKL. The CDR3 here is CASSFDGDSNYGYTF. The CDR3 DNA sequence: TGCGCCAGCAGCTTTGACGGAGATTCTAACTATGGCTACACCTTC.

The CDR3 sequence is CASTILGGPLYEQYF. The CDR3 DNA is TGTGCCAGCACCATTCTGGGGGGACCGCTCTACGAGCAGTACTTC. The chain employs TRBV11-2 and TRBJ2-5; D is possibly TRBD2 (6 bases). The J call may be faulty, since TRBJ2-7 better matches the DNA end. This CDR3 contains 15 residues. CDR1 is SGHAT, CDR2 FQNNGV, per germline.

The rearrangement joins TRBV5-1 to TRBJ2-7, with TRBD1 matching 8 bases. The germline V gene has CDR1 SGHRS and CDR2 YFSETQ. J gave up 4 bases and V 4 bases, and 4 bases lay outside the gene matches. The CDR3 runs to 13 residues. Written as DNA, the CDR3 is TGCGCCAGCAGCCCCCGGGACAGGTACGAGCAGTACTTC. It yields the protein CASSPRDRYEQYF.

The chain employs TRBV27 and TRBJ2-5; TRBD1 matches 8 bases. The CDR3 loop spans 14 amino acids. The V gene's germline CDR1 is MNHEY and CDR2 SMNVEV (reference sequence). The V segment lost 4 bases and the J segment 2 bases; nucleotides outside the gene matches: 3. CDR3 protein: CASSSTGGQETQYF. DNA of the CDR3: TGTGCCAGCAGTTCAACAGGGGGGCAAGAGACCCAGTACTTC.

In DNA form, the CDR3 reads TGTGCCAGCAGCTTGGCCTTGTACACCGGGGAGCTGTTTTTT. This encodes CASSLALYTGELFF. V is TRBV5-6 and J is TRBJ2-2; no clear D gene. Germline CDR1 reads SGHDT; CDR2 reads YYEEEE. V was cut by 0 bases and J by 3 bases, with 6 bases left in between. This CDR3 is built from 14 residues.

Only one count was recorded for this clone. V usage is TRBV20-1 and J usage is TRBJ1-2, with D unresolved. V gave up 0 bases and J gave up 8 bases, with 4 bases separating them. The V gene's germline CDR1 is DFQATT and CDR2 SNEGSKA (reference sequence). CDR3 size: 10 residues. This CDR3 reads CSARERGYTF. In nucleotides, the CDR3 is TGCAGTGCTAGAGAGCGGGGCTACACCTTC.

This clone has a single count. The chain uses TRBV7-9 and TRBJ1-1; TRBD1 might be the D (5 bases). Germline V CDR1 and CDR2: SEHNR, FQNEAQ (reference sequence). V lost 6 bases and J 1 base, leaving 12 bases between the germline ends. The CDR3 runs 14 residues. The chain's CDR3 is CASRPVGANTEAFF. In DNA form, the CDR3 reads TGTGCCAGCAGACCTGTTGGGGCGAACACTGAAGCTTTCTTT.